This T cell receptor beta chain emerged from a study of Ad26.COV2.S vaccination and SARS-CoV-2 variants. General observations from the study: Researchers cautioned that TCR breadth and depth analyses may have underestimated total T cell responses. Spike-specific TCR breadth ran higher among vaccine recipients than placebo recipients.

Comments on this clone: Its antigen is not identified.

The CDR3 contains 16 residues. Clones were read by immunoSEQ multiplex PCR, and TCRdb kept only the in-frame ones, dropping some. Of about 460,000 clones in the sample, roughly nine tenths were seen once. The treatment here: 19 received Ad26.COV2.S at low or high dose, single or two shots; about 5 received placebo; per-sample allocation not given. Sampling took place 63 days after the first vaccine or placebo injection. Based in Boston, the donor was an adult of 18-55 years. The rearrangement links TRBV21-1 to TRBJ1-6; the table's D call, TRBD1, has no DNA check behind it. TRBV21-1 is reported as a pseudogene. The TCR was taken from a person aged 18-60 years who received the Ad26.COV2.S COVID-19 vaccine or a placebo. The sequences come from peripheral blood, collected in a trial of Ad26.COV2.S vaccine versus placebo. The DNA of the CDR3 is TGTGCCAGCAGCAAAATGCGGCAGGGGATTCATTCACCCCTCCACTTT. It translates to CASSKMRQGIHSPLHF.